The 22 T cell receptor beta chains in this list originate from one sample, sequenced in a study of shared clonotypes between healthy human individuals (dated by TCRdb to 2019 to 2021). To prepare the library, the immunoSEQ multiplex PCR assay was applied. TCRdb took this table from immuneACCESS and kept in-frame rearrangements with V and J called. Such tables lack part of the clones; where checked against another copy, unresolved V genes explain under half of the gap, and the rest is unexplained. The sample table lists 2 million to 3 million clones, roughly 93% of them with a count of one. The ten largest make up 0.36% of the sample. Specimen: naive CD4+ T cells from PBMCs. The cell subset or site tag for this specimen amounts to: CD45RA+ positively selected. The receptor source for this set is a man aged 18-30 years in good health. Some clones in this sample may be carry-over from other donors' samples.

Turning to this clone: A much larger clone lies one base from this, so it may be a read error. This chain links TRBV7-9 with TRBJ1-1; TRBD1 matches 8 bases. This CDR3 spans 14 amino acids. The ends lost 4 bases at V and 1 base at J; junction bases unmatched: 2. Per germline, CDR1 SEHNR and CDR2 FQNEAQ (reference sequence). CDR3: CASSSGTGNTEAFF. The CDR3 DNA follows: TGTGCCAGCAGCTCCGGGACAGGGAACACTGAAGCTTTCTTT. Together with reference TRBV7-9 and TRBJ1-1, the CDR3 gives the full variable domain: DTGVSQNPRHKITKRGQNVTFRCDPISEHNRLYWYRQTLGQGPEFLTYFQNEAQLEKSRLLSDRFSAERPKGSFSTLEIQRTEQGDSAMYLCASSSGTGNTEAFFGQGTRLTVV.

The chain recombines TRBV18 with TRBJ2-1; D is undetermined. V was pared by 1 base and J by 9 bases, with 7 bases between. The CDR3 consists of 12 residues. Germline lookup yields CDR1 KGHSH and CDR2 LQKENI. CDR3 nucleotides: TGTGCCAGCTCACCACTATCGAGTGAGCAGTTCTTC. This encodes CASSPLSSEQFF.

The chain joins TRBV28 to TRBJ2-5; TRBD1 might be the D (5 bases). This CDR3 region has 15 residues. Germline V gene data show CDR1 as MDHEN and CDR2 as SYDVKM. Deletions cut 3 bases from V and 1 base from J, with 12 bases between. The CDR3 coding sequence is TGTGCCAGCAGTTTTAGTAACAGGCTCCAAGAGACCCAGTACTTC. This encodes CASSFSNRLQETQYF.

The chain joins TRBV7-3 to TRBJ2-5; 13 positions match TRBD2. The CDR3 contains 14 residues. The junction had 4 bases not matched to a gene; V was cut back by 5 bases and J by 7 bases. In germline, CDR1 is SGHTA, CDR2 FQGTGA. CDR3 loop: CASSRTSGSGTQYF. In nucleotides, the CDR3 is TGTGCCAGCAGCCGGACTAGCGGGAGTGGGACCCAGTACTTC.

The chain has TRBV13 and TRBJ2-1; either TRBD1 or TRBD2 may fit D (5 bases each). Between the trimmed V and J ends, which lost 7 bases and 10 bases, there was a span of 11 bases. This CDR3 region has 11 residues. Germline V lookup: CDR1 PRHDT, CDR2 FYEKMQ (reference sequence). The CDR3 DNA sequence: TGTGCCAGCACACCCGGGGCGGAGCAGTTCTTC. Its translation is CASTPGAEQFF.

This clone was seen a single time. The rearrangement uses TRBV7-3 and TRBJ2-1; 8 bases match TRBD2. The V segment lost 5 bases and the J segment 5 bases; nucleotides outside the gene matches: 5. The CDR3 spans 14 residues. CDR1 and CDR2 (germline): SGHTA, FQGTGA. The CDR3 is CASSRLAGHNEQFF. CDR3 nucleotides: TGTGCCAGCAGCCGATTAGCGGGGCACAATGAGCAGTTCTTC.

This clone showed up just once. The chain links TRBV28 to TRBJ1-5; 9 bases fit TRBD1. With V trimmed by 5 bases and J by 6 bases, 11 bases remained unmatched. The CDR3 runs to 16 residues. Germline loops: CDR1 MDHEN, CDR2 SYDVKM. This CDR3 is CASSPSGQGPAQPQHF. The CDR3 bases are TGTGCCAGCAGTCCATCGGGACAGGGTCCCGCTCAGCCCCAGCATTTT.

In this sample, this clone turned up once. V is TRBV6-5 and J is TRBJ1-4; D may be TRBD1 (6 bases). V dropped 5 bases and J dropped 7 bases, with 14 bases sitting between them. Germline assignment: CDR1 MNHEY and CDR2 SVGAGI. The CDR3 runs to 14 residues. The chain's CDR3 is CASSGGGLSEKLFF. CDR3 sequence (DNA): TGTGCCAGCAGTGGCGGGGGGCTCTCTGAAAAACTGTTTTTT.

The V call is TRBV7-3, the J call TRBJ1-1; the D is unclear. The CDR3 is 13 amino acids. Germline CDR1 reads SGHTA; CDR2 reads FQGTGA. The ends were cut back, 3 bases at V and 4 bases at J, with 9 bases in the middle. CDR3 DNA: TGTGCCAGCAGCTTTCATTCGGGCACTGAAGCTTTCTTT. Encoded protein: CASSFHSGTEAFF.

This sequence joins TRBV5-4 and TRBJ1-2, with D hard to call. V was clipped by 4 bases and J by 5 bases, with 15 bases between them. This CDR3 is built from 14 residues. Germline CDR1 SGHNT, CDR2 YYREEE (reference sequence). The CDR3 region has the DNA TGTGCCAGCAGCGTGGCCGTGACCCCTTATGGCTACACCTTC. Amino acids: CASSVAVTPYGYTF.

V is TRBV5-1 and J is TRBJ2-1, with 11 bases that match TRBD2. The CDR3 has 16 residues. Germline-derived CDR1 and CDR2 are SGHRS and YFSETQ. The V gene end was trimmed by 1 base and the J gene end by 4 bases; junction bases not matched to a gene: 4. CDR3 sequence: CASSLTTSGKYNEQFF. The DNA for the CDR3 is TGCGCCAGCAGCTTGACGACTAGCGGGAAATACAATGAGCAGTTCTTC.

The V call is TRBV19, the J call TRBJ1-2; 8 positions match TRBD1. Per germline, CDR1 LNHDA and CDR2 SQIVND (reference sequence). The CDR3 totals 15 residues. The ends lost 4 bases at V and 0 bases at J; junction bases unmatched: 4. The CDR3 DNA sequence: TGTGCCAGTAGTAATGACAGGGGAGCTAACTATGGCTACACCTTC. Protein: CASSNDRGANYGYTF.

The V and J genes are TRBV6-5 and TRBJ2-7; possible D gene TRBD1, 6 bases. V lost 6 bases and J 3 bases, leaving 18 bases between the germline ends. Germline V gene data show CDR1 as MNHEY and CDR2 as SVGAGI. The CDR3 runs to 15 residues. The chain's CDR3 is CASSSPETGNYEQYF. CDR3 sequence (DNA): TGTGCCAGCAGCAGCCCGGAAACAGGGAACTACGAGCAGTACTTC.

The rearrangement joins TRBV7-3 to TRBJ2-3; 14 bases are shared with TRBD2. V lost 5 bases, J lost 6 bases, and 4 bases stayed unmatched. CDR1 SGHTA and CDR2 FQGTGA come from the germline V gene. The CDR3 length is 15 residues. The CDR3 sequence is CASSLGTSGSDTQYF. CDR3 sequence (DNA): TGTGCCAGCAGCCTAGGGACTAGCGGGAGCGATACGCAGTATTTT. Supplemented by reference TRBV7-3 and TRBJ2-3, the full variable domain reads GAGVSQTPSNKVTEKGKYVELRCDPISGHTALYWYRQSLGQGPEFLIYFQGTGAADDSGLPNDRFFAVRPEGSVSTLKIQRTERGDSAVYLCASSLGTSGSDTQYFGPGTRLTVL.

The chain uses TRBV6-6 and TRBJ2-2, with TRBD1 matching over 8 bases. Losses at the gene ends were 5 bases for V and 4 bases for J; bases not matched to a gene: 6. Germline CDR1 MNHNY, CDR2 SVGAGI (reference sequence). The CDR3 covers 15 residues. The CDR3 coding sequence is TGTGCCAGCAGTCACGACAGGGGTGGCACCGGGGAGCTGTTTTTT. Translation gives CASSHDRGGTGELFF.

The sample holds one count of this clone. The chain is built from TRBV4-1 and TRBJ2-7; D is perhaps TRBD2 (5 bases). The V end lost 0 bases, the J end lost 3 bases, and 12 bases lay between the germline ends. The V gene's germline CDR1 is MGHRA and CDR2 YSYEKL. The CDR3 runs 15 residues. The DNA of the CDR3 is TGCGCCAGCAGCCAAGATGGGAGATCGGGCTACGAGCAGTACTTC. Translating it yields CASSQDGRSGYEQYF.

The V call is TRBV7-3, the J call TRBJ2-3; D possibly corresponds to TRBD1 (6 bases). The V end was cut by 5 bases, the J end by 9 bases, with 15 bases between. Germline CDR1 is SGHTA and CDR2 is FQGTGA. The CDR3 loop spans 13 amino acids. CDR3 in DNA: TGTGCCAGCAGCACCACAGGGTTACGGACGCAGTATTTT. This gives the protein CASSTTGLRTQYF.

The V gene is TRBV28, the J gene TRBJ2-2; 7 bases are a match to TRBD2. Germline trimming cut 2 bases from V and 4 bases from J; bases unmatched to any gene: 7. Germline CDR1 MDHEN, CDR2 SYDVKM. This CDR3 contains 16 residues. CDR3 bases: TGTGCCAGCAGTTTAGGGGCGGGAGCCCGCACCGGGGAGCTGTTTTTT. Translation: CASSLGAGARTGELFF.

This rearrangement joins TRBV9 to TRBJ1-2; no clear D gene. V shed 0 bases and J shed 8 bases, with 11 bases lying between them. Germline CDR1 SGDLS, CDR2 YYNGEE. The CDR3 length is 13 residues. CDR3 sequence reads: CASSVAPRGGYTF. The DNA of the CDR3 is TGTGCCAGCAGCGTAGCGCCACGAGGGGGCTACACCTTC.

The chain combines TRBV7-9 with TRBJ1-5, with D maybe TRBD1 (6 bases). Germline V gene data show CDR1 as SEHNR and CDR2 as FQNEAQ (reference sequence). CDR3 length equals 14 residues. The V end lost 4 bases, the J end lost 8 bases, and 15 bases lay between the germline ends. The CDR3 DNA is TGTGCCAGCAGCTCAACAGGGCAGGGTGAGCCCCAGCATTTT. Translation gives CASSSTGQGEPQHF. Drawing the rest from reference TRBV7-9 and TRBJ1-5, the complete variable domain is DTGVSQNPRHKITKRGQNVTFRCDPISEHNRLYWYRQTLGQGPEFLTYFQNEAQLEKSRLLSDRFSAERPKGSFSTLEIQRTEQGDSAMYLCASSSTGQGEPQHFGDGTRLSIL.

The chain joins TRBV6-5 to TRBJ2-2, with TRBD2 as a possible D gene (5 bases). Germline assignment: CDR1 MNHEY and CDR2 SVGAGI. Trimming left V 0 bases short and J 7 bases short, with 15 bases between. This CDR3 has 16 amino acids. Here the CDR3 reads CASSYSQRLMGGELFF. The CDR3 DNA sequence: TGTGCCAGCAGTTACTCGCAACGACTAATGGGCGGGGAGCTGTTTTTT.

The chain combines TRBV29-1 with TRBJ1-3; D is ambiguous. The V gene lost 7 bases and the J gene lost 4 bases, with 14 bases spanning the gap. This CDR3 is built from 13 residues. Per germline, CDR1 SQVTM and CDR2 ANQGSEA. Here the CDR3 reads CSAGKGIGNTIYF. In DNA, the CDR3 is TGCAGCGCCGGGAAGGGTATCGGAAACACCATATATTTT.